This TCR beta chain was recovered during a study of CXCR3-negative and CXCR3-positive naive CD8 T cells. Study findings and constraints: The study found more hydrophobic TRB CDR3s in CXCR3-positive naive cells than in CXCR3-negative naive cells.

UMI-labeled 5' RACE yielded the TRB cDNA libraries. TCRdb reworked the 5' RACE reads into one entry per CDR3 protein, no DNA. The repertoire table contains around 60,000 distinct CDR3 sequences. Turning to this clonotype: The antigen remains unidentified.

This CDR3 comprises 15 residues. Germline lookup yields CDR1 SQVTM and CDR2 ANQGSEA. The clonotype was recovered from a human donor in good health. Some clones in this sample may be carry-over from other donors' samples. The chain employs TRBV29-1 and TRBJ2-2; the TCRdb D gene call, TRBD1, has no DNA to confirm it. Sequenced input: naive CXCR3+ CD8+ T cells from blood. Regarding subset: CD45RO-CCR7+CD27+CD95- naive CD8+ T cells expressing CXCR3 (TNR3+). The chain's CDR3 is CSADPGTGRVGELFF.